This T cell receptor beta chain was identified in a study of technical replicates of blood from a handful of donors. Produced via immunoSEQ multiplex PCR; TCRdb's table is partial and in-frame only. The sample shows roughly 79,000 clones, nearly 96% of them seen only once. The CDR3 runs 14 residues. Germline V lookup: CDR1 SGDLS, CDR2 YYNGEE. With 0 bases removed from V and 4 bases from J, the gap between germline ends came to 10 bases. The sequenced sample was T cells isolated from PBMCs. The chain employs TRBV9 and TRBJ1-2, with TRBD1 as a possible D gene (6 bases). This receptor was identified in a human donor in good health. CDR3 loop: CASSVGGGPYGYTF. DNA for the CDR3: TGTGCCAGCAGCGTAGGCGGGGGGCCCTATGGCTACACCTTC.